Following are 27 T cell receptor beta chains from one sample sequenced in a study of T cell repertoires in cytomegalovirus infection. A single record per CDR3 protein comes from TCRdb applying MiXCR to the reads. The sample gives a few hundred thousand distinct CDR3 sequences, approximately 9% of which show up once; less than 15% is in the top ten. The sample comprised PBMCs. Every receptor here comes from a human donor in good health (CMV status not recorded). Some clones in this sample may be carry-over from other donors' samples.

This clonotype has ten or more counts. J is TRBJ2-7 and V is TRBV2; 8 positions match TRBD1. CDR3 length equals 13 residues. V was clipped by 8 bases and J by 3 bases; unmatched bases: 6. Germline V gene sequence: CDR1 SNHLY, CDR2 FYNNEI. The CDR3 DNA reads as TGTGCCAGCGCCGGGACAGGAAGCTACGAGCAGTACTTC. Its translation: CASAGTGSYEQYF.

This clonotype was found many times. V and J are TRBV7-2 and TRBJ2-1; D is uncertain. CDR1 is SGHTA, CDR2 FQGNSA, per germline. CDR3 length: 15 amino acids. V was cut by 1 base and J by 4 bases, with 11 bases left in between. CDR3 sequence reads: CASSLGIQTYNEQFF. The CDR3 DNA reads TGTGCCAGCAGCTTAGGAATCCAGACTTACAATGAGCAGTTCTTC.

There are many counts of this clonotype. This chain connects TRBV7-3 to TRBJ2-3, with a tentative D call TRBD2 (5 bases). This CDR3 has 13 amino acids. Germline V gene lookup returns CDR1 SGHTA and CDR2 FQGTGA. The V end lost 6 bases, the J end lost 0 bases, and 7 bases lay between the germline ends. The CDR3 reads CASRSGSTDTQYF. CDR3 nucleotide sequence: TGTGCCAGCAGGTCGGGAAGCACAGATACGCAGTATTTT.

The table lists this clonotype with many counts. The V gene is TRBV12-3 or TRBV12-4, the J gene TRBJ2-7; D unresolved. The CDR3 is 12 residues long. V gave up 5 bases and J gave up 3 bases, with 8 bases separating them. The DNA for the CDR3 is TGTGCCAGCAGTCGCGGTGGCTACGAGCAGTACTTC. Protein product: CASSRGGYEQYF.

The V gene is TRBV29-1, the J gene TRBJ1-2, with D unclear. Germline assignment: CDR1 SQVTM and CDR2 ANQGSEA. Trimming stripped 6 bases from V and 3 bases from J, with 11 bases between. CDR3 length equals 12 residues. In DNA form, the CDR3 reads TGCAGCGTCCTCGTTAGCGACTATGGCTACACCTTC. It translates to CSVLVSDYGYTF.

This clonotype has ten or more counts. The chain links TRBV7-2 to TRBJ2-7; 9 nucleotides match TRBD2. Germline V gene sequence: CDR1 SGHTA, CDR2 FQGNSA. This CDR3 contains 15 residues. V dropped 5 bases and J dropped 2; count of bases not matched to a gene: 7. The CDR3 is CASSPPGGRAYEQYF. DNA for the CDR3: TGTGCCAGCAGCCCGCCTGGCGGGAGGGCCTACGAGCAGTACTTC.

This clonotype has a count of ten or more. This chain connects TRBV12-3 or TRBV12-4 to TRBJ1-3; the D gene is possibly TRBD1 (6 bases). Trimming left V 2 bases short and J 4 bases short, with 9 bases between. The CDR3 extends over 14 amino acids. The CDR3 bases are TGTGCCAGCAGTTTATCAGGGGCCGGAAACACCATATATTTT. It is translated as CASSLSGAGNTIYF.

Ten or more counts support this clonotype. A much larger clone sits a single nucleotide away, making a read error possible. This chain connects TRBV14 to TRBJ1-1; perhaps TRBD1 as D (5 bases). The germline CDR1 and CDR2 sequences are SGHDN and FVKESK. V was pared by 1 base and J by 0 bases, with 6 bases between. This CDR3 spans 14 amino acids. CDR3 sequence (DNA): TGTGCCAGCAGCCAAGCGGGACTGAACACTGAAGCTTTCTTT. This translates into CASSQAGLNTEAFF.

The chain employs TRBV7-8 and TRBJ1-1; D is possibly TRBD1 (5 bases). CDR3 length: 16 amino acids. In germline, CDR1 is SGHVS, CDR2 FQNEAQ. The V end lost 6 bases, the J end lost 0 bases, and 17 bases lay between the germline ends. The CDR3 coding sequence is TGTGCCAGCAGTTACCACAGGACGCCCATGAACACTGAAGCTTTCTTT. This sequence encodes CASSYHRTPMNTEAFF.

This clonotype was counted many times. The rearrangement joins TRBV6-2 or TRBV6-3 to TRBJ1-1; TRBD1 aligns across 9 bases. The ends lost 5 bases at V and 5 bases at J; junction bases unmatched: 9. This CDR3 spans 15 amino acids. Germline values: CDR1 MNHEY, CDR2 SVGEGT. CDR3 loop: CASSLFGTGRTEAFF. The CDR3 region has the DNA TGTGCCAGCAGTCTCTTCGGGACAGGGCGAACTGAAGCTTTCTTT.

This clonotype has ten or more counts. J is TRBJ1-3 and V is TRBV7-2; 7 bases fit TRBD1. There are 17 residues in the CDR3. J was trimmed by 4 bases and V by 5 bases; bases with no gene match: 14. Looked up from germline, CDR1 is SGHTA and CDR2 is FQGNSA. The CDR3 DNA is TGTGCCAGCAGCCTAAGACAGGGAGCCACGGACGGAAACACCATATATTTT. Protein product: CASSLRQGATDGNTIYF.

This clonotype was detected many times. The chain is built from TRBV7-2 and TRBJ2-3; TRBD1 is a possible D gene (6 bases). The germline CDR1 and CDR2 sequences are SGHTA and FQGNSA. The CDR3 has 14 amino acids. V shed 4 bases and J shed 3 bases, with 11 bases lying between them. This CDR3 is CASSSPDRTDTQYF. The CDR3 DNA sequence: TGTGCCAGCAGCTCCCCCGACAGGACAGATACGCAGTATTTT.

This clonotype turned up a few times. CDR3 bases: TGTGCCACCAGCAGAGATGAACAGACTGGCTACACCTTC. It codes for CATSRDEQTGYTF. The rearrangement uses TRBV15 and TRBJ1-2; no definite D call. The CDR3 consists of 13 residues. Germline V lookup: CDR1 LNHNV, CDR2 YYDKDF (reference sequence). The V end was cut by 0 bases, the J end by 7 bases, with 9 bases between.

The chain couples TRBV12-3 or TRBV12-4 to TRBJ2-3, with TRBD2 matching 7 bases. With V trimmed by 2 bases and J by 7 bases, 3 bases remained unmatched. The CDR3 is 13 residues long. Here the CDR3 reads CASSLQAGNTQYF. Written as DNA, the CDR3 is TGTGCCAGCAGTTTACAAGCGGGAAATACGCAGTATTTT.

Many counts were recorded for this clonotype. The chain employs TRBV7-9 and TRBJ1-1; 10 bases are shared with TRBD1. In germline, CDR1 is SEHNR, CDR2 FQNEAQ (reference sequence). This CDR3 contains 17 residues. Trimming took 5 bases from V and 0 from J; bases not matched to a gene: 9. The CDR3 DNA sequence: TGTGCCAGCAGCCCCGGACAGGGGGGCCTAATGAACACTGAAGCTTTCTTT. Amino acids: CASSPGQGGLMNTEAFF.

This clonotype was detected many times. The chain carries TRBV12-3 or TRBV12-4 and TRBJ1-2; TRBD1 agrees at 9 bases. The CDR3 runs 14 residues. V was pared by 5 bases and J by 7 bases, with 8 bases of the junction left unmatched. CDR3 nucleotides: TGTGCCAGCAGTCCTAACTTGGGACAGGGTGGCTACACCTTC. This codes for CASSPNLGQGGYTF.

This clonotype was seen ten or more times. CDR3 DNA sequence: TGTGCCAGCAGTTCGTCGGGACAGGGTTACAATGAGCAGTTCTTC. Protein sequence: CASSSSGQGYNEQFF. The chain joins TRBV28 to TRBJ2-1, with 9 bases fitting TRBD1. Germline CDR1 MDHEN, CDR2 SYDVKM. Germline trimming cut 4 bases from V and 4 bases from J; bases unmatched to any gene: 5. This CDR3 has 15 amino acids.

CDR3 in amino acids: CALRGEGSTGELFF. CDR3 DNA: TGTGCCCTCCGAGGGGAGGGAAGCACCGGGGAGCTGTTTTTT. The rearrangement uses TRBV10-3 and TRBJ2-2; 7 bases are shared with TRBD2. Germline V gene sequence: CDR1 ENHRY, CDR2 SYGVKD. Trimming cost V 11 bases and J 4 bases; bases outside gene matches: 10. The CDR3 consists of 14 residues.

This clonotype was recorded a few times. The chain joins TRBV20-1 to TRBJ2-3; a possible D gene is TRBD1 (5 bases). The V and J ends lost 3 bases and 4 bases respectively, with 8 bases between them. The CDR3 covers 12 residues. Germline-derived CDR1 and CDR2 are DFQATT and SNEGSKA (reference sequence). The CDR3 region is CSASQGSDTQYF. CDR3 DNA: TGCAGTGCTAGCCAGGGTTCAGATACGCAGTATTTT.

This clonotype occurred a few times. This rearrangement joins TRBV19 to TRBJ1-2; 10 bases line up with TRBD1. Germline CDR1 is LNHDA and CDR2 is SQIVND (reference sequence). The ends lost 9 bases at V and 3 bases at J; junction bases unmatched: 10. This CDR3 has 15 residues. In DNA, the CDR3 is TGTGCCAGCCTCGCCGGGACAGGGGTTTACTATGGCTACACCTTC. It codes for CASLAGTGVYYGYTF.

This clonotype was counted ten times or more. This sequence joins TRBV7-2 and TRBJ2-7, with a weak D call TRBD1 (5 bases). In germline, CDR1 is SGHTA, CDR2 FQGNSA. CDR3 length equals 15 residues. The V end lost 1 base, the J end lost 6 bases, and 16 bases lay between the germline ends. CDR3 loop: CASSLVAGQAREQYF. The CDR3, as DNA: TGTGCCAGCAGCTTAGTTGCAGGGCAAGCGCGCGAGCAGTACTTC. The full variable domain, in which reference TRBV7-2 and TRBJ2-7 provide the parts outside the CDR3, is GAGVSQSPSNKVTEKGKDVELRCDPISGHTALYWYRQSLGQGLEFLIYFQGNSAPDKSGLPSDRFSAERTGGSVSTLTIQRTQQEDSAVYLCASSLVAGQAREQYFGPGTRLTVT.

The table lists this clonotype with many counts. The chain links TRBV7-8 to TRBJ1-1; unclear D gene. In germline, CDR1 is SGHVS, CDR2 FQNEAQ. V shed 4 bases and J shed 1 base, with 13 bases lying between them. This CDR3 is 15 amino acids long. Here the CDR3 DNA reads TGTGCCAGCAGCTCGGACGAACTCACGAACACTGAAGCTTTCTTT. Amino acids: CASSSDELTNTEAFF.

V is TRBV19 and J is TRBJ1-2; the D gene is possibly TRBD1 (6 bases). V gave up 7 bases and J gave up 7 bases, with 16 bases separating them. In germline, CDR1 is LNHDA, CDR2 SQIVND (reference sequence). This CDR3 spans 13 amino acids. CDR3 amino acids: CASMDPTGLGYTF. The CDR3 nucleotides are TGTGCCAGTATGGACCCCACAGGGCTTGGCTACACCTTC.

This chain joins TRBV7-9 and TRBJ1-2; D is uncertain. V lost 1 base and J lost 6, with 9 bases in between. Germline lookup yields CDR1 SEHNR and CDR2 FQNEAQ (reference sequence). The CDR3 runs 13 residues. Here the CDR3 reads CASSLGGQDGYTF. In DNA form, the CDR3 reads TGTGCCAGCAGCTTAGGAGGGCAGGATGGCTACACCTTC.

Here the CDR3 reads CASSYTTGFIGELFF. CDR3 sequence (DNA): TGTGCCAGCAGTTACACGACAGGGTTCATCGGGGAGCTGTTTTTT. This sequence joins TRBV6-6 and TRBJ2-2; 7 bases align to TRBD1. CDR3 length: 15 residues. Trimming took 2 bases from V and 7 from J; bases not matched to a gene: 7. Germline assignment: CDR1 MNHNY and CDR2 SVGAGI (reference sequence).

This clonotype was counted ten times or more. The genes are TRBV11-3 and TRBJ2-1; 7 bases match TRBD2. V lost 0 bases, J lost 5 bases, and 10 bases stayed unmatched. Per the germline V gene, CDR1 is SGHNT and CDR2 is YENEEA. The CDR3 loop spans 17 amino acids. CDR3 sequence: CASSLDSPGLRNNEQFF. CDR3 DNA sequence: TGTGCCAGCAGCTTAGATTCTCCGGGACTACGAAACAATGAGCAGTTCTTC.

The sample holds many counts of this clonotype. The chain combines TRBV4-2 with TRBJ2-5, with D perhaps TRBD1 (6 bases). The CDR3 covers 15 residues. Germline V gene data show CDR1 as LGHNA and CDR2 as YNFKEQ. V gave up 0 bases and J gave up 3 bases, with 11 bases separating them. CDR3 in amino acids: CASSQDGNREETQYF. In DNA, the CDR3 is TGTGCCAGCAGCCAAGATGGTAACAGGGAAGAGACCCAGTACTTC.